The 12 T cell receptor beta chains listed next were all sequenced from one sample in a study of blood T cell repertoires in COVID-19. Assay used: immunoSEQ multiplex PCR; TCRdb lists only in-frame clones, some missing. This sample carries almost 200,000 clones, 85% of them seen once, and the ten largest clones take approximately 0.97%. Sample: peripheral blood. The receptors shown here come from a man aged 60 to 69 with COVID-19, enrolled during active disease.

The V and J genes are TRBV10-1 and TRBJ1-1, with 7 bases aligning to TRBD1. The V gene end was trimmed by 0 bases and the J gene end by 0 bases; junction bases not matched to a gene: 4. Germline CDR1 reads WNHNN; CDR2 reads SYGVQD (reference sequence). The CDR3 consists of 16 residues. The CDR3 loop is CASSESRTGVNTEAFF. CDR3 in DNA: TGCGCCAGCAGTGAGTCTCGGACAGGCGTGAACACTGAAGCTTTCTTT.

Remarks on this clone: The same CDR3 can be traced to other DNA sequences in this sample. The chain is built from TRBV27 and TRBJ1-5, with 10 nucleotides matching TRBD1. The CDR3 length is 14 residues. The V segment lost 6 bases and the J segment 5 bases; nucleotides outside the gene matches: 4. CDR1 and CDR2 (germline): MNHEY, SMNVEV (reference sequence). The DNA for the CDR3 is TGTGCCAGCAGCCCTGACAGGGGGCATCAGCCCCAGCATTTT. It yields the protein CASSPDRGHQPQHF.

This clone has a handful of counts. The rearrangement uses TRBV2 and TRBJ2-7, with 7 bases lining up with TRBD1. Unmatched junction bases numbered 6, after V lost 7 bases and J lost 3 bases. CDR1 is SNHLY and CDR2 is FYNNEI in the germline V gene. The CDR3 has 13 amino acids. This CDR3 is CASTGTVIYEQYF. The DNA of the CDR3 is TGTGCCAGCACCGGGACAGTAATCTACGAGCAGTACTTC.

The J gene is TRBJ1-5, the V gene TRBV4-2; D is ambiguous. Trimming took off 0 bases at V and 7 bases at J, with 7 bases between the two ends. The CDR3 is made up of 13 amino acids. The germline V gene encodes CDR1 LGHNA and CDR2 YNFKEQ. Written as DNA, the CDR3 is TGTGCCAGCAGCCAAGATTACAGCCAGCCCCAGCATTTT. Translated: CASSQDYSQPQHF.

The chain uses TRBV12-5 and TRBJ2-1; D not resolved. Trimming cost V 9 bases and J 7 bases, with 7 bases left between them. The CDR3 is made up of 10 amino acids. The germline gives CDR1 LGHNT, CDR2 FRNRAP. The CDR3 nucleotides read TGTGCTAGCGCCGGGAATGAGCAGTTCTTC. The encoded protein is CASAGNEQFF.

In its sample, this clone was seen once. The chain couples TRBV19 to TRBJ1-5; D call uncertain. Trimming removed 3 bases from V and 4 bases from J, with 7 bases in between. Germline-derived CDR1 and CDR2 are LNHDA and SQIVND (reference sequence). This CDR3 comprises 13 residues. The CDR3 DNA reads as TGTGCCAGTAGTATTGAGGCTAATCAGCCCCAGCATTTT. Its protein is CASSIEANQPQHF.

The V and J genes are TRBV11-1 and TRBJ2-3; 8 bases fit TRBD2. V lost 5 bases and J lost 3; bases outside the gene matches: 4. This CDR3 is built from 14 residues. The germline gives CDR1 SGHAT, CDR2 FQDESV (reference sequence). CDR3 DNA sequence: TGTGCCAGCAGCATAAGCGGGAGAACAGATACGCAGTATTTT. It specifies CASSISGRTDTQYF.

The chain combines TRBV19 with TRBJ2-1; D is perhaps TRBD2 (6 bases). Germline CDR1 reads LNHDA; CDR2 reads SQIVND (reference sequence). Trimming cost V 3 bases and J 4 bases, with 16 bases left between them. The CDR3 is 16 residues long. This CDR3 is CASSITSLSPYNEQFF. In nucleotides, the CDR3 is TGTGCCAGTAGTATTACTAGCCTAAGCCCGTACAATGAGCAGTTCTTC.

The chain uses TRBV30 and TRBJ1-5; D is uncertain. There are 13 residues in the CDR3. The ends were cut back, 0 bases at V and 8 bases at J, with 11 bases in the middle. The germline V gene encodes CDR1 GTSNPN and CDR2 SVGIG (reference sequence). The CDR3 protein is CAWSVRGIEPQHF. Here the CDR3 DNA reads TGTGCCTGGAGTGTACGCGGGATTGAGCCCCAGCATTTT.

The rearrangement joins TRBV3-1 (or the pseudogene TRBV3-2) to TRBJ1-2, with TRBD1 matching 7 bases. V shed 0 bases, J shed 4 bases, and the junction held 8 bases outside the gene matches. The CDR3 consists of 16 residues. Looked up from germline, CDR1 is LGHDT and CDR2 is YNNKEL (reference sequence). Here the CDR3 reads CASSQDWRGLGYGYTF. The CDR3 DNA reads TGTGCCAGCAGCCAAGATTGGAGGGGGCTGGGCTATGGCTACACCTTC.

The CDR3 sequence: CASSQGAGPGTEAFF. In nucleotides, the CDR3 is TGTGCCAGCAGCCAAGGGGCAGGGCCCGGGACTGAAGCTTTCTTT. V gene TRBV3-1 (or the pseudogene TRBV3-2) combines with J gene TRBJ1-1, with D possibly TRBD1 on 5 matching bases. V lost 1 base and J lost 5, with 14 bases in between. Germline V CDR1 and CDR2: LGHDT, YNNKEL (reference sequence). This CDR3 has 15 residues.

This clone was counted a single time. CDR3 in amino acids: CASSNLQGAEAFF. The CDR3 DNA reads TGTGCCAGTAGTAACCTACAGGGAGCTGAAGCTTTCTTT. The chain couples TRBV19 to TRBJ1-1; a weak D match, TRBD1 (6 bases). Germline V gene lookup returns CDR1 LNHDA and CDR2 SQIVND (reference sequence). V lost 4 bases and J lost 6, with 12 bases in between. This CDR3 is 13 amino acids long.